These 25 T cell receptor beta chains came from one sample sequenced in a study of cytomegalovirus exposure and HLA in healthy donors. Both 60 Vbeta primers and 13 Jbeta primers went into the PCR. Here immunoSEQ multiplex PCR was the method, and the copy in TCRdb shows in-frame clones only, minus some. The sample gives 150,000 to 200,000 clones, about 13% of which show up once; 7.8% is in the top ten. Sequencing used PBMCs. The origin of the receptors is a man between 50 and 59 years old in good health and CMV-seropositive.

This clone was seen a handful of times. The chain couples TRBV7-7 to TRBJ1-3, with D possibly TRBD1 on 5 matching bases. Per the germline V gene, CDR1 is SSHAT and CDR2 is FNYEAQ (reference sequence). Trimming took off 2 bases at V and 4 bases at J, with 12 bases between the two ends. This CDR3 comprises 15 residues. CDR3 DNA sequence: TGTGCCAGCAGCTTAAGTCCAGGGCCAGGAAACACCATATATTTT. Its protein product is CASSLSPGPGNTIYF.

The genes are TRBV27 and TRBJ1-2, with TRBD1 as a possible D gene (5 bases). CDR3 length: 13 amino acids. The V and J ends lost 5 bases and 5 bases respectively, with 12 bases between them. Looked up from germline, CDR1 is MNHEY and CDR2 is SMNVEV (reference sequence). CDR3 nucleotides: TGTGCCAGCAGTCCCTCGACAGCTTATGGCTACACCTTC. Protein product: CASSPSTAYGYTF.

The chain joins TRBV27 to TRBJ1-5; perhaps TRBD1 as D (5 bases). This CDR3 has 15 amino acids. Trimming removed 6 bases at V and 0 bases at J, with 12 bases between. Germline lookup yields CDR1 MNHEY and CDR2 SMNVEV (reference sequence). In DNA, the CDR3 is TGTGCCAGCAGGCCATCAGGGAATAGCAATCAGCCCCAGCATTTT. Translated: CASRPSGNSNQPQHF.

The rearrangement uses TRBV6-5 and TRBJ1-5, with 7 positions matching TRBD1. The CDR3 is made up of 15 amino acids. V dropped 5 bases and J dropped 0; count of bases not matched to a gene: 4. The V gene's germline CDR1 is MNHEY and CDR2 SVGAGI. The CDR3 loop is CASSTTGDSNQPQHF. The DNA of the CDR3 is TGTGCCAGCAGTACCACAGGGGATAGCAATCAGCCCCAGCATTTT.

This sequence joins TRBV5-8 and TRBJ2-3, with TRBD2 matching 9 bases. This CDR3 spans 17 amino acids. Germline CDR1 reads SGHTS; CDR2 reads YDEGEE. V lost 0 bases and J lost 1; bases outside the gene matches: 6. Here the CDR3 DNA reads TGTGCCAGCAGCTTGGCCGTTAGCGGGGGCCGCACAGATACGCAGTATTTT. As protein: CASSLAVSGGRTDTQYF.

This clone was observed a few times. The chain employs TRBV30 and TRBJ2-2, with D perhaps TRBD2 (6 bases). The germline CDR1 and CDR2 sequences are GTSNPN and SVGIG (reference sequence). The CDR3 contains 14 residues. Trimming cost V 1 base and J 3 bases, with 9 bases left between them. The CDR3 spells CAWSETRYTGELFF. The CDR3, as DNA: TGTGCCTGGAGTGAGACTAGGTACACCGGGGAGCTGTTTTTT.

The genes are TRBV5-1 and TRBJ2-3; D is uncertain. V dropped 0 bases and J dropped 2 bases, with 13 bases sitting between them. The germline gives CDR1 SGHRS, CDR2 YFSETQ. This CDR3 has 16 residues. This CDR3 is CASSLVPRPTTDTQYF. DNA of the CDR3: TGCGCCAGCAGCTTGGTTCCACGCCCTACCACAGATACGCAGTATTTT.

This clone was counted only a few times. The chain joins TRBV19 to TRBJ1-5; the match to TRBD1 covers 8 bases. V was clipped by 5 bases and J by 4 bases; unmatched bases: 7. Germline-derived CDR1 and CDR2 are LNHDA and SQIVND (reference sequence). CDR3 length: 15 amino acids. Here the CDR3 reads CASSEDRGGNQPQHF. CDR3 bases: TGTGCCAGTAGTGAAGACAGGGGTGGGAATCAGCCCCAGCATTTT.

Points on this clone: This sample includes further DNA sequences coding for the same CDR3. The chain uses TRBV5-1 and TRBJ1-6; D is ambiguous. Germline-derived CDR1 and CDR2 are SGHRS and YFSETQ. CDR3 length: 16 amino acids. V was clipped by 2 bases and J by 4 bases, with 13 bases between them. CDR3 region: CASSLDGSSYNSPLHF. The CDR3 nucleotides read TGCGCCAGCAGCTTAGACGGGAGCTCATATAATTCACCCCTCCACTTT. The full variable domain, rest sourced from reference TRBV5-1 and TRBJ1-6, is KAGVTQTPRYLIKTRGQQVTLSCSPISGHRSVSWYQQTPGQGLQFLFEYFSETQRNKGNFPGRFSGRQFSNSRSEMNVSTLELGDSALYLCASSLDGSSYNSPLHFGNGTRLTVT.

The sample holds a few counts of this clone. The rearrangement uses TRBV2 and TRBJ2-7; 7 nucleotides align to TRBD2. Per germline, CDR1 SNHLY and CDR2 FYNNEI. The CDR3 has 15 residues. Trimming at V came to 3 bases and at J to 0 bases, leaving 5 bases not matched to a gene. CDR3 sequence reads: CASSEERGSSYEQYF. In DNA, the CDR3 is TGTGCCAGCAGTGAGGAGCGGGGAAGCTCCTACGAGCAGTACTTC.

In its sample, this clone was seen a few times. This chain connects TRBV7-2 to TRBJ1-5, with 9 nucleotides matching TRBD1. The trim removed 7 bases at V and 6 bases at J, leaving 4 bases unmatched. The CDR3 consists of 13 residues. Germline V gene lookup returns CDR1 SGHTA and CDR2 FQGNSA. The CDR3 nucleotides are TGTGCCAGCACCCCGGACAGGGGTCAGCCCCAGCATTTT. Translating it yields CASTPDRGQPQHF.

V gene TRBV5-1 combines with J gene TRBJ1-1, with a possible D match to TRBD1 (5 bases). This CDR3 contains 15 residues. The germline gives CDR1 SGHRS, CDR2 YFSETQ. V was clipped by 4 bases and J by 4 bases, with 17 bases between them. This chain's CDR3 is CASSPPGVRGTEAFF. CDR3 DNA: TGCGCCAGCAGCCCCCCGGGGGTGCGGGGCACTGAAGCTTTCTTT.

DNA for the CDR3: TGTGCCAGCAGCTCCCGGGACTCCGGGCAGACCCAGTACTTC. Translation gives CASSSRDSGQTQYF. This chain links TRBV7-9 with TRBJ2-5; the D gene is possibly TRBD2 (6 bases). V lost 4 bases and J 6 bases, leaving 15 bases between the germline ends. Germline loops: CDR1 SEHNR, CDR2 FQNEAQ (reference sequence). The CDR3 has 14 amino acids. Filled out from reference TRBV7-9 and TRBJ2-5, the complete variable domain reads DTGVSQNPRHKITKRGQNVTFRCDPISEHNRLYWYRQTLGQGPEFLTYFQNEAQLEKSRLLSDRFSAERPKGSFSTLEIQRTEQGDSAMYLCASSSRDSGQTQYFGPGTRLLVL.

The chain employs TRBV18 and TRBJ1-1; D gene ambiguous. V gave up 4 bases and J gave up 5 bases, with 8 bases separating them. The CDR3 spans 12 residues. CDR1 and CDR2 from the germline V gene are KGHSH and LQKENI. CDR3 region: CASSQELTEAFF. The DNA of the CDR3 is TGTGCCAGCTCACAGGAGTTGACTGAAGCTTTCTTT.

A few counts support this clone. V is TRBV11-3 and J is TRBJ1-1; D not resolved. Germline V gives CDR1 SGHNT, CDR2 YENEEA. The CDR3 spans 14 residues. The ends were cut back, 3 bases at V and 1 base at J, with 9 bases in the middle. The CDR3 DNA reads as TGTGCCAGCAGCTTTCGAGCCTCGAACACTGAAGCTTTCTTT. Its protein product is CASSFRASNTEAFF.

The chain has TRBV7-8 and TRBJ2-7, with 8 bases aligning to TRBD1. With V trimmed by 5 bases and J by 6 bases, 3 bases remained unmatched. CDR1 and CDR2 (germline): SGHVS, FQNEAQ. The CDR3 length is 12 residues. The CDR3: CASSVGTGEQYV. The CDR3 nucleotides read TGTGCCAGCAGCGTGGGGACAGGCGAGCAGTACGTC.

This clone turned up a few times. The CDR3 sequence: CASSGGAGANVLTF. The CDR3 DNA follows: TGTGCCAGCAGCGGAGGGGCTGGGGCCAACGTCCTGACTTTC. The chain links TRBV2 to TRBJ2-6; possibly TRBD2 for D (6 bases). Germline CDR1 SNHLY, CDR2 FYNNEI. Trimming took off 6 bases at V and 2 bases at J, with 8 bases between the two ends. CDR3 length equals 14 residues.

In DNA, the CDR3 is TGTGCCAGCTCGGCCGGACACACGTACCAAGAGACCCAGTACTTC. Encoded protein: CASSAGHTYQETQYF. The chain recombines TRBV27 with TRBJ2-5; perhaps TRBD1 as D (5 bases). The CDR3 is made up of 15 amino acids. The V end lost 8 bases, the J end lost 0 bases, and 16 bases lay between the germline ends. Germline-derived CDR1 and CDR2 are MNHEY and SMNVEV (reference sequence).

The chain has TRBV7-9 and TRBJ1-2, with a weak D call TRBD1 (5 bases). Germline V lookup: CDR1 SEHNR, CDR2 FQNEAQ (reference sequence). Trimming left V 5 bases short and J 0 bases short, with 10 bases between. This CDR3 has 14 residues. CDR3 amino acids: CASSLDTTNYGYTF. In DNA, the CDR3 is TGTGCCAGCAGCCTGGACACCACTAACTATGGCTACACCTTC.

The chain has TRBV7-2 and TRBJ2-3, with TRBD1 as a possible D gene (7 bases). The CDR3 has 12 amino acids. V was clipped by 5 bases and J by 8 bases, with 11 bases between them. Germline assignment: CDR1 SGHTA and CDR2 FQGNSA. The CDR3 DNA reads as TGTGCCAGCAGCCATCAGGGGGGTACGCAGTATTTT. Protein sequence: CASSHQGGTQYF. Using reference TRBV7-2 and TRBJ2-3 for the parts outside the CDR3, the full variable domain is GAGVSQSPSNKVTEKGKDVELRCDPISGHTALYWYRQSLGQGLEFLIYFQGNSAPDKSGLPSDRFSAERTGGSVSTLTIQRTQQEDSAVYLCASSHQGGTQYFGPGTRLTVL.

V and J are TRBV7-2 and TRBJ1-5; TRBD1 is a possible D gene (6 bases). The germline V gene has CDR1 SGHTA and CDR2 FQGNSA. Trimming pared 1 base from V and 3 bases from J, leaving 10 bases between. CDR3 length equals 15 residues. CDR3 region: CASSLEQGVNQPQHF. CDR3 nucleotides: TGTGCCAGCAGCTTAGAACAGGGCGTCAATCAGCCCCAGCATTTT.

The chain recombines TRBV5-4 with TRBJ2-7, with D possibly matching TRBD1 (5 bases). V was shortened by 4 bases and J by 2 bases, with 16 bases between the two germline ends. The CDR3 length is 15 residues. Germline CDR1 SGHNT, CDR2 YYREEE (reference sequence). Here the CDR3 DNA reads TGTGCCAGCAGCCGTGACCCGACAGTCCCCTACGAGCAGTACGTC. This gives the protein CASSRDPTVPYEQYV.

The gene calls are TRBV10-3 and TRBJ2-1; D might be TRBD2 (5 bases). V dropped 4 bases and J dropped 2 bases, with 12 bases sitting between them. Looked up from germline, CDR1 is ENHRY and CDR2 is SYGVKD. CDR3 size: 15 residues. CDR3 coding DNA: TGTGCCATCAGTGCATGGGGAGCTACCTACAATGAGCAGTTCTTC. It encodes CAISAWGATYNEQFF.

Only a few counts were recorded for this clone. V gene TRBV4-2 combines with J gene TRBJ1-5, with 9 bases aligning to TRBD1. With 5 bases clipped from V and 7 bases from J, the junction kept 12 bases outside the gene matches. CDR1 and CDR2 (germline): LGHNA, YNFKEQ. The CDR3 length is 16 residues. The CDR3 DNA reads TGTGCCAGCAGCGTCAGAGTCGACAGGGGGGAACAGCCCCAGCATTTT. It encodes CASSVRVDRGEQPQHF.

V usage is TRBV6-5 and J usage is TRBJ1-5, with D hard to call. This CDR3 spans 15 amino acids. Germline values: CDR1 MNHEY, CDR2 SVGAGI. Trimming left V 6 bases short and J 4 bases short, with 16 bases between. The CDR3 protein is CASSLTRDQNQPQHF. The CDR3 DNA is TGTGCCAGCAGCCTCACCCGAGATCAAAATCAGCCCCAGCATTTT.